In this sample, the clone carrying this T cell receptor beta chain turned up once. Between the trimmed V and J ends, which lost 0 bases and 2 bases, there was a span of 5 bases. From germline, CDR1 is SGDLS and CDR2 YYNGEE. The CDR3 totals 13 residues. This sample stems from a study of blood T cell repertoires in COVID-19. Study information: Acute and convalescent COVID-19 samples came from the United States, Italy and Spain. The cDNA or gDNA used as material had been derived from T cells, B-cell-depleted T cells, or PBMCs.

TCRdb's table, derived via immunoSEQ multiplex PCR, lists solely in-frame clones and lacks some. The sample lists around 290,000 clones; around 90% were seen once. Sequenced sample: PBMCs or T cells enriched from blood (not recorded which). This rearrangement joins TRBV9 to TRBJ1-1; D uncertain. The clonotype was recovered from a woman in her twenties or thirties who had recovered from COVID-19. The CDR3 DNA sequence: TGTGCCAGCAGCGTAGTCTTCAACACTGAAGCTTTCTTT. Translation gives CASSVVFNTEAFF.